This T cell receptor (beta chain) was retrieved from a study of OX40 agonist ivuxolimab in advanced cancers. Study information: From roughly 23 to 90 years was the age range, with a mean of roughly 59 years, and roughly 83% were male. Three patients had partial responses: one hepatocellular carcinoma, two cutaneous melanoma. Overall study findings and caveats: The average count of expanded clones was higher among CD8+ T cells than among CD4+.

V was pared by 8 bases and J by 6 bases, with 9 bases of the junction left unmatched. CDR1 is MDHEN and CDR2 is SYDVKM in the germline V gene. The CDR3 loop spans 13 amino acids. Note on this clone: The antigen is undetermined.

Clones were read by immunoSEQ multiplex PCR, and TCRdb kept only the in-frame ones, dropping some. Of around 80,000 clones in the sample, about nine tenths were seen once. The TCR originated in an adult with an advanced solid tumor such as melanoma, head and neck, liver or kidney cancer. Here the sequenced sample was CD4+ or CD8+ T cells sorted from blood, taken in a trial of the OX40 agonist ivuxolimab. The chain links TRBV28 to TRBJ2-7, with 8 bases matching TRBD2. CDR3: CASLGTRRREQYF. The DNA for the CDR3 is TGTGCCAGCCTCGGGACTAGACGCCGCGAGCAGTACTTC.